This T cell receptor (beta chain) was recorded in a study of T cell responses to AZD1222 COVID-19 vaccine. Concerning this clone: What it binds is not known.

Notes on the study in general: Spike-specific TCR repertoires showed rising breadth and depth after two AZD1222 doses.

Sequencing used immunoSEQ multiplex PCR; TCRdb keeps in-frame clones, though not all of them. The sample records some 170,000 clones, less than 90% being singletons. CDR1 and CDR2 (germline): MDHEN, SYDVKM. The CDR3 totals 14 residues. Trimming cost V 3 bases and J 4 bases; bases outside gene matches: 3. The V call is TRBV28, the J call TRBJ1-5, with 7 nucleotides matching TRBD1. The sequence was obtained from an adult in good health. Sequencing used peripheral blood, obtained on day 0 of AZD1222 vaccination. This CDR3 is CASSFATGNQPQHF. CDR3 DNA: TGTGCCAGCAGTTTTGCGACAGGGAATCAGCCCCAGCATTTT.